This T cell receptor (beta chain) was captured in a study of identical twins. Study conclusions and caveats: Within twin pairs, the out-of-frame alpha sequences they shared showed excess low generation probability. For monozygotic twins, models underestimated out-of-frame TCR alpha sharing. Abundant beta clonotypes from cord blood bore fewer insertions; memory repertoires lacked this pattern.

The CDR3 has 16 residues. Germline V gene lookup returns CDR1 KGHSH and CDR2 LQKENI. With 4 bases clipped from V and 3 bases from J, the junction kept 8 bases outside the gene matches. It was template switching that added a universal primer site, and there were unique molecular identifiers on the cDNA. TCRdb analysed the 5' RACE reads with MiXCR anew, one entry per CDR3 protein. Among around 250,000 distinct CDR3 sequences, approximately 12% were seen once, and the ten largest hold 4% to 5%. The sample holds a few counts of this clonotype. Its antigen is unidentified. This same sample was also taken into another study, of yellow fever vaccine responses in identical twins.

J is TRBJ2-3 and V is TRBV18, with TRBD2 matching 9 bases. This clonotype originated in a woman aged 18-29 years in good health. Sequencing was performed on memory (CD45RO+) T cells sorted from blood. CDR3 sequence: CASSLLSAGGTDTQYF. In DNA, the CDR3 is TGTGCCAGCTCACTCCTCTCCGCGGGAGGGACAGATACGCAGTATTTT.